The 10 T cell receptor beta chains in this list originate from one sample, sequenced in a study of neurological immune-mediated disorders. Time point meaning: longitudinal time-point 3. Using its own MiXCR run on the 5' RACE reads, TCRdb lists one record per CDR3 protein. The sample has tens of thousands of distinct CDR3 sequences, roughly 8% seen once; the top ten hold 1.5% to 2%. The material sequenced was PBMCs. The receptors come from a middle-aged woman in good health.

Only a few counts were recorded for this clonotype. This chain uses TRBV10-3 with TRBJ1-1; D gene uncertain. Per germline, CDR1 ENHRY and CDR2 SYGVKD. V was pared by 8 bases and J by 0 bases, with 10 bases between. CDR3 length: 13 amino acids. CDR3 sequence reads: CAIAQQLNTEAFF. As DNA, the CDR3 is TGTGCCATCGCCCAACAACTGAACACTGAAGCTTTCTTT.

This clonotype was seen at least ten times. The chain couples TRBV5-1 to TRBJ1-2; D perhaps matches TRBD1 (5 bases). Per the germline V gene, CDR1 is SGHRS and CDR2 is YFSETQ. Trimming stripped 1 base from V and 8 bases from J, with 18 bases between. The CDR3 runs 15 residues. The CDR3 DNA follows: TGCGCCAGCAGCTTGTCTCGGGACGCCAGTGGAGGCTACACCTTC. The encoded protein is CASSLSRDASGGYTF.

This clonotype has at least ten counts. The chain links TRBV12-3 or TRBV12-4 to TRBJ1-1; no definite D call. The CDR3 consists of 13 residues. V gave up 6 bases and J gave up 1 base, with 9 bases separating them. In nucleotides, the CDR3 is TGTGCCAGCAGATTTCGCTCGAACACTGAAGCTTTCTTT. This encodes CASRFRSNTEAFF.

This rearrangement joins TRBV10-3 to TRBJ1-5, with D perhaps TRBD1 (6 bases). CDR1 is ENHRY, CDR2 SYGVKD, per germline. The CDR3 is 15 residues long. V was pared by 4 bases and J by 4 bases, with 14 bases between. CDR3 DNA: TGTGCCATCAGTGGAATACAGGGCCCTAATCAGCCCCAGCATTTT. Translating gives CAISGIQGPNQPQHF.

This clonotype has at least ten counts. The chain couples TRBV6-5 to TRBJ2-7; 10 nucleotides align to TRBD1. J was trimmed by 3 bases and V by 6 bases; bases with no gene match: 5. Germline CDR1 is MNHEY and CDR2 is SVGAGI. The CDR3 totals 14 residues. Written as DNA, the CDR3 is TGTGCCAGCAGCCGGGACAGGGGTGGCTACGAGCAGTACTTC. Its protein is CASSRDRGGYEQYF.

This clonotype was seen a handful of times. This chain joins TRBV15 and TRBJ1-5, with TRBD1 identical over 7 bases. The CDR3 covers 16 residues. Trimming at V came to 2 bases and at J to 0 bases, leaving 4 bases not matched to a gene. CDR1 is LNHNV and CDR2 is YYDKDF in the germline V gene (reference sequence). The CDR3 protein is CATSRSRGVSNQPQHF. In DNA form, the CDR3 reads TGTGCCACCAGCAGATCCAGGGGGGTTAGCAATCAGCCCCAGCATTTT. Full variable domain (outside the CDR3, taken from reference TRBV15 and TRBJ1-5): DAMVIQNPRYQVTQFGKPVTLSCSQTLNHNVMYWYQQKSSQAPKLLFHYYDKDFNNEADTPDNFQSRRPNTSFCFLDIRSPGLGDTAMYLCATSRSRGVSNQPQHFGDGTRLSIL.

This clonotype was observed many times. The chain uses TRBV24-1 and TRBJ2-2, with TRBD1 identical over 7 bases. The CDR3 consists of 17 residues. Losses at the gene ends were 4 bases for V and 0 bases for J; bases not matched to a gene: 7. From germline, CDR1 is KGHDR and CDR2 SFDVKD. CDR3 in amino acids: CATSEQGFSANTGELFF. DNA for the CDR3: TGTGCCACCAGTGAACAGGGGTTCTCCGCGAACACCGGGGAGCTGTTTTTT.

This clonotype was observed at least ten times. V and J are TRBV6-2 or TRBV6-3 and TRBJ1-5; TRBD1 agrees at 9 bases. V trimming: 6 bases; J trimming: 7 bases; junction bases outside the gene matches: 7. This CDR3 region has 14 residues. CDR1 MNHEY and CDR2 SVGEGT come from the germline V gene. The CDR3 sequence is CASRPTGGLQPQHF. In DNA, the CDR3 is TGTGCCAGCAGACCGACAGGGGGATTGCAGCCCCAGCATTTT.

There are many counts of this clonotype. This rearrangement joins TRBV28 to TRBJ2-1, with TRBD2 matching 12 bases. The CDR3 length is 16 residues. Germline assignment: CDR1 MDHEN and CDR2 SYDVKM. The J segment lost 5 bases and the V segment lost 5 bases, leaving 7 bases of the junction unmatched. The CDR3 DNA sequence: TGTGCCAGCAGTCGCCGACTAGCGGGAGCCGACAATGAGCAGTTCTTC. Translating gives CASSRRLAGADNEQFF. Full variable domain (missing parts from reference TRBV28 and TRBJ2-1): DVKVTQSSRYLVKRTGEKVFLECVQDMDHENMFWYRQDPGLGLRLIYFSYDVKMKEKGDIPEGYSVSREKKERFSLILESASTNQTSMYLCASSRRLAGADNEQFFGPGTRLTVL.

The chain uses TRBV7-2 and TRBJ1-1; D unclear. V was shortened by 7 bases and J by 8 bases, with 14 bases between the two germline ends. The CDR3 spans 12 residues. Germline loops: CDR1 SGHTA, CDR2 FQGNSA. The CDR3 loop reads CASNLNVCEAFF. Written as DNA, the CDR3 is TGTGCCAGCAACTTGAACGTGTGCGAAGCTTTCTTT.